This entry lists 6 T cell receptor beta chains sequenced from one sample in a study of T-cell memory formation after mild COVID-19. TCRdb processed the 5' RACE reads anew with MiXCR; each CDR3 protein has one entry. Of about 140,000 distinct CDR3 sequences listed, about 14% are singletons. The sequencing sample was made of PBMCs or a T cell subset sorted from them (not recorded which). These receptors all come from an adult woman who had mild COVID-19 (a few samples of this study predate the infection). Cell type and time point are not known.

The V gene is TRBV20-1, the J gene TRBJ2-7; D might be TRBD1 (5 bases). The germline V and J ends were trimmed by 0 bases and 2 bases, with 11 bases remaining between them. This CDR3 comprises 14 residues. From germline, CDR1 is DFQATT and CDR2 SNEGSKA (reference sequence). CDR3 sequence: CSAREGPNPYEQYF. The CDR3 coding sequence is TGCAGTGCTAGAGAGGGGCCTAACCCCTACGAGCAGTACTTC.

This clonotype was picked up a small number of times. The rearrangement joins TRBV4-3 to TRBJ2-7, with 10 bases fitting TRBD1. V was clipped by 4 bases and J by 4 bases; unmatched bases: 10. This CDR3 has 16 residues. Looked up from germline, CDR1 is LGHNA and CDR2 is YSLEER. The CDR3 nucleotides read TGCGCCAGCAGCCCCTCTGGGACAGGGGAGAGTTACGAGCAGTACTTC. Protein product: CASSPSGTGESYEQYF.

This clonotype has a handful of counts. This sequence joins TRBV20-1 and TRBJ2-5; 7 bases agree with TRBD2. This CDR3 has 13 amino acids. Germline values: CDR1 DFQATT, CDR2 SNEGSKA (reference sequence). The trim removed 1 base at V and 5 bases at J, leaving 4 bases unmatched. The CDR3 loop reads CSARASGGETQYF. The CDR3 bases are TGCAGTGCTAGAGCTTCCGGGGGGGAGACCCAGTACTTC.

V usage is TRBV5-4 and J usage is TRBJ2-3; D is uncertain. The V end lost 2 bases, the J end lost 8 bases, and 21 bases lay between the germline ends. Germline V lookup: CDR1 SGHNT, CDR2 YYREEE (reference sequence). The CDR3 loop spans 16 amino acids. The CDR3 bases are TGTGCCAGCAGCTTCTCGGACGCGGTGCTTTCGGGTACGCAGTATTTT. It encodes CASSFSDAVLSGTQYF.

This clonotype was counted between two and nine times. In nucleotides, the CDR3 is TGTGCCAGCAGCTTAGCGGTGGCAGGGAGTTACAATGAGCAGTTCTTC. Its protein product is CASSLAVAGSYNEQFF. The chain carries TRBV7-9 and TRBJ2-1; D assignment may be TRBD1 or TRBD2 (5 bases each). The length of the CDR3 is 16 residues. V lost 0 bases, J lost 4 bases, and 13 bases lay in between. The germline gives CDR1 SEHNR, CDR2 FQNEAQ (reference sequence).

The V and J genes are TRBV6-2 or TRBV6-3 and TRBJ2-1; TRBD2 agrees at 7 bases. The length of the CDR3 is 18 residues. Trimming at V came to 2 bases and at J to 5 bases, leaving 15 bases not matched to a gene. Germline V lookup: CDR1 MNHEY, CDR2 SVGEGT. DNA for the CDR3: TGTGCCAGCAGTTACCGAGGCGGCGGGGGTGTGTCGGACAATGAGCAGTTCTTC. Translation gives CASSYRGGGGVSDNEQFF.